Sequencing of this TCR beta chain was carried out in a study of beta chain features in type 1 diabetes (dated by TCRdb to 2016 to 2019). Background on the whole study: Patients and healthy donors did not differ in mean age, gender distribution, total cell number or subset yield. A total of about 110 million sorted cells were examined across all samples, and the number of cells per subset was strongly correlated with RNA yield. In the study, TCRB repertoires of sorted circulating CD4+ T cell subsets from recently diagnosed type 1 diabetes patients were compared with those of matched healthy donors. Regulatory and stem cell-like memory subsets were isolated from only 8 patients and about eight healthy donors, whereas naive and central memory subsets came from all 28 donors.

What the study reported, not specific to this receptor: Only small numbers of individuals were included in the HLA sub-analyses, which left unresolved whether HLA type had any influence on TCRB rearrangement. Type 1 diabetes patients showed a moderate but significant shortening of TCRB CDR3 length in all four CD4+ subsets. Because cDNA was sequenced instead of genomic DNA, activated cells with high expression could be over-represented, although the groups did not differ in activation or CD3 levels. Naive, central memory and regulatory TCRB repertoires appeared to be more similar among patients than among healthy donors. At VDJ recombination sites, type 1 diabetes patients had fewer insertions and more deleted nucleotides, which implies abnormalities in thymic rearrangement. PCR may preferentially amplify shorter templates, but because patient and control samples were amplified and corrected together, any resulting skew would affect both groups equally.

For CDR1 and CDR2, the germline V gene (reference sequence) lists PRHDT and FYEKMQ. Between the V and J ends, shortened by 7 bases and 4 bases respectively, the junction contains 17 bases. Inclusive of the bounding cysteine and phenylalanine, the CDR3 is 14 residues long. Left in the record is the CDR3 DNA by itself, 42 bases read in frame from the first base. The entire amount of isolated RNA was reverse transcribed using the High Capacity cDNA Reverse Transcription Kit, so the sequenced TCRB transcripts were expressed ones. Naive, central memory and regulatory T cell samples underwent deep immunoSEQ sequencing, averaging about 3.57 million total reads per sample. Sorted cells were lysed in RLT buffer and RNA was extracted with DNase-treated RNeasy Micro or Mini kits, depending on cell number. Each cell subset was processed separately to prevent cross-contamination, with patient and healthy donor samples processed together. Using the immunoSEQ multiplex PCR, TCRB sequences were amplified from cDNA into 87-bp fragments spanning the CDR3 region. The amplicons were sequenced using the Illumina HiSeq platform. In the paper's pipeline: Synthetic template baselines were used to correct PCR bias computationally, reads within Hamming distance 2 were collapsed, and singletons that could not be merged were discarded. Reads were aligned against IMGT to assign V, D and J genes, CDR3 length and insertions or deletions at six rearrangement sites. Clonotype counts were normalized to sorted cell number within each subset before computing true diversity and Gini coefficients with the tcR R package. The overlap coefficient, calculated on TCRB nucleotide sequences, was used to quantify repertoire sharing. TCRdb's version of the immuneACCESS table is confined to in-frame rearrangements and falls short of the full clone set. An unresolved V gene accounts for under half of the shortfall where checked; the remainder is of unknown origin. Clonal size and the V and J genes are those of that table, whereas D and trimming came from the DNA. The sample table holds about 150,000 clones, of which 11% were seen once. Roughly 2% of the sample comes from the top ten.

Each donor gave one peripheral blood draw, approximately 0.11 L on average, collected into heparinised tubes. Naive, central memory, regulatory and stem cell-like memory CD4+ T cells were sorted on a BD FACSAria II using a panel including CD45RO, CCR7, CD25, CD127, CD95 and CD27. A purity above 95% was achieved for all sorted populations. PBMCs were isolated right away by Lymphoprep density gradient centrifugation and were stained directly, without culture. So that batch effects would be minimized, each experiment stained and sorted samples in pairs, pairing one healthy donor with one patient. Turning to this clone: Its antigen specificity is not known. The sample holds no much larger clone one base away, and base qualities are not on file.

The receptor was derived from a man between 18 and 29 years old in good health. Sequenced: central memory CD4+ T cells from blood. This sequence uses TRBV13 and TRBJ2-7; TRBD1 is perhaps the D gene, given 5 matching bases. The DNA is as follows: TGTGCCAGCACCGTAGGTAAGGGGAATTACGAGCAGTACTTC. Translated, this gives CASTVGKGNYEQYF.